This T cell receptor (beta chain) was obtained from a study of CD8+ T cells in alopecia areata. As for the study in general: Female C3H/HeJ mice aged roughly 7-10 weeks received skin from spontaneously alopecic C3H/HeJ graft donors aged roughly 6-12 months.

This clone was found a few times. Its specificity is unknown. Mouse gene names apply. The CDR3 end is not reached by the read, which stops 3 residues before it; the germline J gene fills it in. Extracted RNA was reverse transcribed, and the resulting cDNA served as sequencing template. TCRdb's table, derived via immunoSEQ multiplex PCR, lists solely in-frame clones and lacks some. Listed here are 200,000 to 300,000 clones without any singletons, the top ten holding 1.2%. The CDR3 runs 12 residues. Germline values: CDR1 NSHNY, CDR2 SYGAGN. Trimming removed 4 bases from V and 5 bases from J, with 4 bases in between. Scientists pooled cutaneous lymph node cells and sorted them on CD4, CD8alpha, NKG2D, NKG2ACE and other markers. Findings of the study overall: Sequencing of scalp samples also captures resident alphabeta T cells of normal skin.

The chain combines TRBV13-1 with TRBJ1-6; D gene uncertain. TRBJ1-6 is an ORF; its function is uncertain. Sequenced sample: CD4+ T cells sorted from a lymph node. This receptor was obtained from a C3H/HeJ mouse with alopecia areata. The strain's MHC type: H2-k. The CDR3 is CASSPDNSPLYF. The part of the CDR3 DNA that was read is TGTGCCAGCAGTCCAGATAATTCGCCC.